What follows are 23 T cell receptor beta chains derived from one specimen sequenced in a study of blood T cell repertoires in COVID-19 (TCRdb year 2020). Library preparation used the immunoSEQ multiplex PCR assay. Imported from immuneACCESS, the table was reduced by TCRdb to in-frame sequences with V and J called. These copies leave out some clones; in studies compared against another copy, an unresolved V gene accounts for under half, and the cause of the remainder is not known. The sample table contains roughly 150,000 clones; only one count was recorded for 89% of them. 2.5% to 3% of the sample is held by the ten biggest clonotypes. The sample consisted of peripheral blood. All receptors derive from a man aged 60 to 69 with acute or convalescent COVID-19.

This chain links TRBV2 with TRBJ2-1; 7 bases are a match to TRBD1. The germline V gene encodes CDR1 SNHLY and CDR2 FYNNEI. J gave up 3 bases and V 7 bases, and 9 bases lay outside the gene matches. The CDR3 sequence is 15 residues long. CDR3 sequence: CASKGQSIGYNEQFF. CDR3 bases: TGTGCCAGCAAGGGACAGTCTATAGGCTACAATGAGCAGTTCTTC.

This clone was observed a single time. V usage is TRBV5-6 and J usage is TRBJ2-7; maybe TRBD1 (6 bases). This CDR3 contains 15 residues. Trimming cost V 1 base and J 6 bases, with 17 bases left between them. In germline, CDR1 is SGHDT, CDR2 YYEEEE. The CDR3 coding sequence is TGTGCCAGCAGCTTGAGAGGGTGGACAGCAAGCGAGCAGTACTTC. Its protein product is CASSLRGWTASEQYF.

V is TRBV7-9 and J is TRBJ1-1, with D maybe TRBD1 (6 bases). CDR3 length: 15 amino acids. Germline-derived CDR1 and CDR2 are SEHNR and FQNEAQ (reference sequence). V lost 10 bases to trimming and J lost 4 bases, with 22 bases between them. Here the CDR3 DNA reads TGTGCCATAAATTGGGGGCGAGCCCCCCTCACTGAAGCTTTCTTT. This translates into CAINWGRAPLTEAFF.

This chain connects TRBV18 to TRBJ1-2, with D hard to call. This CDR3 is built from 15 residues. V was clipped by 6 bases and J by 4 bases, with 18 bases between them. Per germline, CDR1 KGHSH and CDR2 LQKENI. The CDR3 DNA reads TGTGCCAGCTCCCTCGAGAGAGGGATCAGCTATGGCTACACCTTC. Protein: CASSLERGISYGYTF. Based on the CDR3 plus reference TRBV18 and TRBJ1-2, the full variable domain is NAGVMQNPRHLVRRRGQEARLRCSPMKGHSHVYWYRQLPEEGLKFMVYLQKENIIDESGMPKERFSAEFPKEGPSILRIQQVVRGDSAAYFCASSLERGISYGYTFGSGTRLTVV.

V and J are TRBV5-1 and TRBJ2-1; 7 nucleotides match TRBD1. Trimming at V came to 0 bases and at J to 0 bases, leaving 12 bases not matched to a gene. Per germline, CDR1 SGHRS and CDR2 YFSETQ. The CDR3 is 19 amino acids. The CDR3 loop is CASSLGVSDRARSYNEQFF. Here the CDR3 DNA reads TGCGCCAGCAGCTTGGGCGTAAGTGACAGGGCTCGCTCCTACAATGAGCAGTTCTTC.

This clone was found a few times. The chain combines TRBV3-1 (or the pseudogene TRBV3-2) with TRBJ2-5, with D maybe TRBD1 (5 bases). CDR3 length: 13 amino acids. V shed 2 bases and J shed 5 bases, with 9 bases lying between them. Germline V gene lookup returns CDR1 LGHDT and CDR2 YNNKEL (reference sequence). Here the CDR3 reads CASSQPGMETQYF. For the CDR3, the DNA is TGTGCCAGCAGCCAACCAGGGATGGAGACCCAGTACTTC.

This rearrangement joins TRBV6-5 to TRBJ1-2; perhaps TRBD1 as D (5 bases). This CDR3 is built from 13 residues. Trimming stripped 10 bases from V and 0 bases from J, with 12 bases between. Germline V gene data show CDR1 as MNHEY and CDR2 as SVGAGI. The CDR3 bases are TGTGCCATAGGGACGGGAGCTAACTATGGCTACACCTTC. Encoded protein: CAIGTGANYGYTF.

This chain joins TRBV19 and TRBJ2-7, with 10 bases identical to TRBD1. Per the germline V gene, CDR1 is LNHDA and CDR2 is SQIVND (reference sequence). The CDR3 sequence is 15 residues long. J was trimmed by 4 bases and V by 7 bases; bases with no gene match: 10. The CDR3 DNA reads TGTGCCAGTACCCCGGGACAGGGGAAGATGTACGAGCAGTACTTC. This sequence encodes CASTPGQGKMYEQYF.

The genes are TRBV7-9 and TRBJ1-4; D perhaps matches TRBD1 (6 bases). The germline V gene encodes CDR1 SEHNR and CDR2 FQNEAQ (reference sequence). The CDR3 is made up of 14 amino acids. V was cut by 3 bases and J by 2 bases, with 7 bases left in between. DNA for the CDR3: TGTGCCAGCAGCTTGCAGGGGACTAATGAAAAACTGTTTTTT. This gives the protein CASSLQGTNEKLFF.

This clone was found once. The chain carries TRBV18 and TRBJ1-1; no firm D call. This CDR3 region has 14 residues. The germline V gene encodes CDR1 KGHSH and CDR2 LQKENI. V was shortened by 5 bases and J by 1 base, with 11 bases between the two germline ends. The CDR3 DNA reads as TGTGCCAGCTCAGCGGGAAATTCGAACACTGAAGCTTTCTTT. Its translation is CASSAGNSNTEAFF. Variable domain in full (rest from reference TRBV18 and TRBJ1-1): NAGVMQNPRHLVRRRGQEARLRCSPMKGHSHVYWYRQLPEEGLKFMVYLQKENIIDESGMPKERFSAEFPKEGPSILRIQQVVRGDSAAYFCASSAGNSNTEAFFGQGTRLTVV.

V gene TRBV5-8 combines with J gene TRBJ2-2, with TRBD2 as a possible D gene (6 bases). Germline V gene data show CDR1 as SGHTS and CDR2 as YDEGEE. Trimming took 2 bases from V and 1 from J, leaving 9 bases between them. This CDR3 is built from 15 residues. The CDR3 reads CASSFRGLNTGELFF. The CDR3 region has the DNA TGTGCCAGCAGCTTCCGGGGACTGAACACCGGGGAGCTGTTTTTT.

This chain uses TRBV7-9 with TRBJ1-3; 7 bases are a match to TRBD1. Germline CDR1 reads SEHNR; CDR2 reads FQNEAQ (reference sequence). This CDR3 has 16 amino acids. With V trimmed by 3 bases and J by 0 bases, 5 bases remained unmatched. The CDR3 protein is CASSFYHRGSGNTIYF. CDR3 sequence (DNA): TGTGCCAGCAGCTTCTATCACAGGGGCTCTGGAAACACCATATATTTT.

Here the CDR3 DNA reads TGTGCCAGCGCTAGCGGGGGGGCCGGCGGGGAGCTGTTTTTT. Its protein product is CASASGGAGGELFF. J is TRBJ2-2 and V is TRBV6-5; 12 nucleotides match TRBD2. This CDR3 contains 14 residues. Trimming took 8 bases from V and 7 from J; bases not matched to a gene: 5. Germline values: CDR1 MNHEY, CDR2 SVGAGI.

This chain links TRBV5-1 with TRBJ1-3; no reliable D call. Germline assignment: CDR1 SGHRS and CDR2 YFSETQ. This CDR3 comprises 16 residues. V was cut by 1 base and J by 0 bases, with 11 bases left in between. CDR3 residues: CASSLLPGSSGNTIYF. For the CDR3, the DNA is TGCGCCAGCAGCTTGCTTCCAGGAAGCTCTGGAAACACCATATATTTT.

The CDR3, as DNA: TGTGCCGGAGACCTTAACCCGGGACAGGGTCTAAAGGGCTACACCTTC. Translating it yields CAGDLNPGQGLKGYTF. The chain couples TRBV30 to TRBJ1-2; 9 nucleotides agree with TRBD1. The CDR3 spans 16 residues. V lost 8 bases to trimming and J lost 8 bases; unmatched junction nucleotides: 21. The germline V gene encodes CDR1 GTSNPN and CDR2 SVGIG (reference sequence).

This rearrangement joins TRBV6-5 to TRBJ1-6; D ambiguous. Per germline, CDR1 MNHEY and CDR2 SVGAGI. Trimming removed 2 bases at V and 9 bases at J, with 14 bases between. The CDR3 is 15 amino acids. CDR3 protein: CASSYTDPVVSPLHF. CDR3 sequence (DNA): TGTGCCAGCAGTTACACAGACCCTGTAGTTTCACCCCTCCACTTT.

The CDR3 DNA reads as TGTGCCAGCACTATAGAGGAGGGCAGGGGGTACGAGCAGTACTTC. Encoded protein: CASTIEEGRGYEQYF. The rearrangement links TRBV11-2 to TRBJ2-7; a possible D gene is TRBD1 (7 bases). The CDR3 loop spans 15 amino acids. Trimming removed 7 bases at V and 4 bases at J, with 20 bases between. Germline CDR1 is SGHAT and CDR2 is FQNNGV.

The chain couples TRBV6-1 to TRBJ2-7; perhaps TRBD2 as D (7 bases). V was pared by 4 bases and J by 5 bases, with 21 bases between. Germline V lookup: CDR1 MNHNS, CDR2 SASEGT. The CDR3 consists of 16 residues. The CDR3 spells CASSAGLGPGGNEQYF. The CDR3 DNA is TGTGCCAGCAGTGCCGGGTTGGGGCCGGGGGGCAACGAGCAGTACTTC.

The CDR3, as DNA: TGTGCCAGCTCACCAGATATCCCGGGACAGGTTAAAGGAGCTTTCTTT. This sequence encodes CASSPDIPGQVKGAFF. The J gene is TRBJ1-1, the V gene TRBV18; 8 positions agree with TRBD1. The V and J ends lost 2 bases and 10 bases, in that order; junction bases with no gene match: 15. This CDR3 has 16 residues. Germline loops: CDR1 KGHSH, CDR2 LQKENI.

V is TRBV20-1 and J is TRBJ2-3, with D uncertain. V lost 6 bases and J 2 bases, leaving 6 bases between the germline ends. Germline V gene data show CDR1 as DFQATT and CDR2 as SNEGSKA (reference sequence). The CDR3 length is 11 residues. CDR3 in DNA: TGCAGTGCCCTCTACACAGATACGCAGTATTTT. Protein sequence: CSALYTDTQYF.

This chain links TRBV7-9 with TRBJ2-5, with TRBD1 identical over 10 bases. The V segment lost 4 bases and the J segment 2 bases; nucleotides outside the gene matches: 4. The CDR3 is 15 residues long. CDR1 and CDR2 from the germline V gene are SEHNR and FQNEAQ (reference sequence). Here the CDR3 DNA reads TGTGCCAGCAGCTCGGGACAGGGGCCGCAAGAGACCCAGTACTTC. This gives the protein CASSSGQGPQETQYF.

This chain joins TRBV4-1 and TRBJ1-1; D unclear. The V and J ends lost 0 bases and 8 bases respectively, with 28 bases between them. The CDR3 loop spans 19 amino acids. In germline, CDR1 is MGHRA, CDR2 YSYEKL. CDR3: CASSQDGPRSFLSAPEAFF. The CDR3 DNA reads as TGCGCCAGCAGCCAAGATGGCCCCAGGTCGTTCCTTTCCGCCCCCGAAGCTTTCTTT.

The sample holds one count of this clone. The chain recombines TRBV19 with TRBJ2-1; TRBD2 agrees at 13 bases. The CDR3 extends over 16 amino acids. After removal of 5 bases from V and 7 bases from J, the junction contained 8 bases not matched to a gene. Germline V gene sequence: CDR1 LNHDA, CDR2 SQIVND (reference sequence). The CDR3 loop reads CASSPRLAGGGNEQFF. The DNA of the CDR3 is TGTGCCAGTAGTCCGCGACTAGCGGGGGGAGGAAATGAGCAGTTCTTC.